The clone carrying this T cell receptor (beta chain) was counted a single time. The antigen is undetermined. The entry originates in a study of shared clonotypes between healthy human individuals. About the research overall: Each donor's CD8 memory used one plate, CD8 naive two, each CD4 subset three. Broader study findings: Investigators expected sequencing depth to affect clonotype sharing among donors.

The germline V gene encodes CDR1 SGHNT and CDR2 YYREEE (reference sequence). The CDR3 length is 14 residues. The V gene lost 0 bases and the J gene lost 0 bases, with 6 bases spanning the gap. Some clones are missing from TCRdb's copy, which holds only in-frame ones; the method was immunoSEQ multiplex PCR. The profile shows some 1,400,000 clones, roughly 96% of them singletons. The V gene is TRBV5-4, the J gene TRBJ2-5; D is unclear. Sequenced: naive CD4+ T cells sorted from blood. Subset specified: CD45RA+ positively selected. The clonotype comes from a young man in good health. CDR3 DNA sequence: TGTGCCAGCAGCTTGGGTAGGGACCAAGAGACCCAGTACTTC. This sequence encodes CASSLGRDQETQYF.